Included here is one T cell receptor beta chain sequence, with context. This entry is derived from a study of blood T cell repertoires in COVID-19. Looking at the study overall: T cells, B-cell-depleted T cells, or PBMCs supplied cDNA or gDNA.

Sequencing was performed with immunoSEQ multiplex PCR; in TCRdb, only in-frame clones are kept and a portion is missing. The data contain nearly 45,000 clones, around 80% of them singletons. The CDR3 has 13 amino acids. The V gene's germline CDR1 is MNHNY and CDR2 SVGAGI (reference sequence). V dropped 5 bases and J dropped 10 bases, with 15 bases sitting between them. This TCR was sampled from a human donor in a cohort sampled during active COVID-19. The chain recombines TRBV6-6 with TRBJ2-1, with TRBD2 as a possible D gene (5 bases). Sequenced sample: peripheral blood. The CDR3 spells CASSPSQLTEQFF. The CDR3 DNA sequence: TGTGCCAGCAGTCCTAGCCAACTTACCGAGCAGTTCTTC.